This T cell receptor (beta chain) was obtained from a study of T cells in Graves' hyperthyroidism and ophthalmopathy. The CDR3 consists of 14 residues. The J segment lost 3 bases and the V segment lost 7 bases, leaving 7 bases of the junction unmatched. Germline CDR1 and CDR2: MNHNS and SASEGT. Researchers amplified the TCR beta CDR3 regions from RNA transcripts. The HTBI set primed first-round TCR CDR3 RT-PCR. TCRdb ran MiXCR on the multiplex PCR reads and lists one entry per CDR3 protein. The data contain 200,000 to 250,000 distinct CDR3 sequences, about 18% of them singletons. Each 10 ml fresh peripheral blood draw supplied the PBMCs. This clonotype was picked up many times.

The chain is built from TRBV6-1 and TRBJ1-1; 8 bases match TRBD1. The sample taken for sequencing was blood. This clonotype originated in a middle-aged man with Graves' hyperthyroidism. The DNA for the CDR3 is TGTGCCAGCACCCGACAGGGGAGGTACACTGAAGCTTTCTTT. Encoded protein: CASTRQGRYTEAFF.